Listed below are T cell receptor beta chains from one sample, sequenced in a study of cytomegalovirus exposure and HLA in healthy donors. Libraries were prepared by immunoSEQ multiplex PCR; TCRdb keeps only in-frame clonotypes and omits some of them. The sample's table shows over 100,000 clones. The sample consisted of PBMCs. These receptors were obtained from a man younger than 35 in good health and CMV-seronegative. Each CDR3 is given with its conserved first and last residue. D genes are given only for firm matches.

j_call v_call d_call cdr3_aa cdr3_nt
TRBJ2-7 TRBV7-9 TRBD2 CASSTSGSSYEQYF TGTGCCAGCAGCACTAGCGGCTCCTCCTACGAGCAGTACTTC
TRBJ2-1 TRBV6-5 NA CASSHVGNEQFF TGTGCCAGCAGTCATGTCGGCAATGAGCAGTTCTTC
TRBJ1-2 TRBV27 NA CASSLGGVGYTF TGTGCCAGCAGTTTGGGGGGAGTGGGCTACACCTTC
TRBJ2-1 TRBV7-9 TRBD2 CASEVGLAGGREQFF TGTGCCAGCGAAGTGGGACTAGCGGGAGGAAGAGAGCAGTTCTTC
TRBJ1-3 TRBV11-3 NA CASSSSQSGDTIYF TGTGCCAGCAGCTCCTCGCAATCGGGGGATACCATATATTTT
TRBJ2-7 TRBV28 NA CASRPIPVRYEQYF TGTGCCAGCAGACCCATCCCGGTCCGGTACGAGCAGTACTTC
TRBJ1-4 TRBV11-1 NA CASSLDRTATNEKLFF TGTGCCAGCAGCTTAGACAGAACTGCAACTAATGAAAAACTGTTTTTT
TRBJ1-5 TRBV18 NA CASSPYPGSGGVQPQHF TGTGCCAGCTCACCATACCCCGGCAGCGGGGGAGTTCAGCCCCAGCATTTT
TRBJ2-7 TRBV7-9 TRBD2 CAGSMAGGPHLSEQYF TGTGCCGGTTCAATGGCGGGAGGGCCTCATTTAAGCGAGCAGTACTTC
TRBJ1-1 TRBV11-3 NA CASSLIITEAFF TGTGCCAGCAGCTTAATTATCACTGAAGCTTTCTTT
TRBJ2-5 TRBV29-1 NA CSVDGETQYF TGCAGCGTTGACGGGGAGACCCAGTACTTC
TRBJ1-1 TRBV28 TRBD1 CASFGNDLLQGANTEAFF TGTGCCAGCTTCGGGAATGACCTCCTACAGGGGGCGAACACTGAAGCTTTCTTT
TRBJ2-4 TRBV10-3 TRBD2 CAISEVSRGVGNIQYF TGTGCCATCAGTGAGGTATCTCGGGGGGTAGGAAACATTCAGTACTTC
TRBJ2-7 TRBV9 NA CASSVGGQISYEQYF TGTGCCAGCAGCGTGGGAGGACAAATCTCCTACGAGCAGTACTTC
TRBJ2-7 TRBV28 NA CASSLDINYEQYF TGTGCCAGCAGTTTAGACATTAACTACGAGCAGTACTTC
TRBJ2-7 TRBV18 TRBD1 CASSKDREVFTYEQYF TGTGCCAGCTCAAAGGACAGGGAAGTTTTCACCTACGAGCAGTACTTC
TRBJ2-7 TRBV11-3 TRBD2 CASSPRGGTSGRIYEQYF TGTGCCAGCAGCCCAAGAGGGGGGACTAGCGGGAGGATCTACGAGCAGTACTTC
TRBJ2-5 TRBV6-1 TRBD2 CASSELLAGGSETQYF TGTGCCAGCAGTGAATTACTAGCGGGAGGGTCAGAGACCCAGTACTTC
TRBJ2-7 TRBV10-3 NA CAITSTGGSYEQYF TGTGCCATCACTTCGACTGGAGGCTCCTACGAGCAGTACTTC
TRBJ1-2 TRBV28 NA CASTSSATENYGYTF TGTGCCAGCACCTCGTCAGCCACAGAAAACTATGGCTACACCTTC
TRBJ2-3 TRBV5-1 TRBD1 CASRGGTGAQGTDTQYF TGCGCCAGCAGAGGGGGCACAGGGGCTCAGGGCACAGATACGCAGTATTTT
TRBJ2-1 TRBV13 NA CASSRDNYNEQFF TGTGCCAGCAGCCGAGACAACTACAATGAGCAGTTCTTC
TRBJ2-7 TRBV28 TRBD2 CASSPPASGRYEQYF TGTGCCAGCAGTCCCCCGGCCAGCGGGAGATACGAGCAGTACTTC
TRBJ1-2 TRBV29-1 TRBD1 CSVSEGGAVLLCTF TGCAGCGTTTCCGAAGGGGGCGCGGTATTACTCTGCACCTTC
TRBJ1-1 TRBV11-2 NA CASSLVPVTVGTEAFF TGTGCCAGCAGCTTAGTGCCGGTGACAGTTGGCACTGAAGCTTTCTTT
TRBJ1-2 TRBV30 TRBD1 CAWMGVTGAGRGYTF TGTGCCTGGATGGGGGTGACAGGGGCCGGCCGTGGCTACACCTTC
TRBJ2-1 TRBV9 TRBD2 CASSGGLAGGNEQFF TGTGCCAGCAGCGGCGGACTAGCGGGGGGGAATGAGCAGTTCTTC
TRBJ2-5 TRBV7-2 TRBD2 CASSPVTGGSQETQYF TGTGCCAGCAGCCCCGTGACGGGAGGGTCACAAGAGACCCAGTACTTC
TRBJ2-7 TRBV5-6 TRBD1 CASSLYRGPVHEQYF TGTGCCAGCAGCCTTTACAGGGGCCCCGTCCACGAGCAGTACTTC
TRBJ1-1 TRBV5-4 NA CASSSGWRITEAFF TGTGCCAGCAGCTCTGGTTGGAGGATCACTGAAGCTTTCTTT
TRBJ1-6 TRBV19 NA CASSIVSGGAHSPLHF TGTGCCAGTAGTATAGTCAGCGGGGGGGCGCACTCACCCCTCCACTTT
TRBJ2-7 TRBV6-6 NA CASSLTDLRHEQYF TGTGCCAGCAGTTTAACAGATCTTCGGCACGAGCAGTACTTC
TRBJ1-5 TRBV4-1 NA CASSQEGGGDQPQHF TGCGCCAGCAGCCAAGAGGGTGGGGGGGACCAGCCCCAGCATTTT
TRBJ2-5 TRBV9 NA CASSVAGQETQYF TGTGCCAGCAGCGTCGCGGGGCAAGAGACCCAGTACTTC
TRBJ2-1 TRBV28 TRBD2 CASKLAGAVQSSYNEQFF TGTGCCAGCAAGTTAGCGGGGGCAGTACAGAGCTCCTACAATGAGCAGTTCTTC
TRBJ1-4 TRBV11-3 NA CASSSQGPPNEKLFF TGTGCCAGCAGCTCCCAGGGGCCCCCAAATGAAAAACTGTTTTTT
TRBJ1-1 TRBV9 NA CASSGQGNTEAFF TGTGCCAGCTCAGGTCAGGGGAACACTGAAGCTTTCTTT
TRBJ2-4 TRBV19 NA CASTTGTDPKNIQYF TGTGCCAGTACAACAGGGACGGATCCTAAAAACATTCAGTACTTC
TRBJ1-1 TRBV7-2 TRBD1 CASSTRQGKNTEAFF TGTGCCAGCAGCACCAGACAGGGGAAGAACACTGAAGCTTTCTTT
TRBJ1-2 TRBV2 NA CASTLIPNYGYTF TGTGCCAGCACTTTAATCCCGAACTATGGCTACACCTTC
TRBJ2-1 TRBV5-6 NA CASTYDRRSYNEQFF TGTGCCAGCACCTATGACAGGCGCTCCTACAATGAGCAGTTCTTC
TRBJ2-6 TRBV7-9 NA CASSIGQSGANVLTF TGTGCCAGCAGCATAGGACAGTCTGGGGCCAACGTCCTGACTTTC
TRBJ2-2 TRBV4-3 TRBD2 CASSQTSGRPLVGGELFF TGCGCCAGCAGCCAGACTAGCGGGAGGCCTCTTGTTGGCGGGGAGCTGTTTTTT
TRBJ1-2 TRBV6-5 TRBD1 CASSYPGQGAQGYTF TGTGCCAGCAGTTACCCGGGACAGGGGGCGCAGGGCTACACCTTC
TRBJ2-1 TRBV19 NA CASTLGRGYNEQFF TGTGCCAGTACGTTGGGCAGGGGATACAATGAGCAGTTCTTC
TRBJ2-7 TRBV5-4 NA CASSPPPPKPYEQYF TGTGCCAGCAGCCCACCCCCCCCTAAACCCTACGAGCAGTACTTC
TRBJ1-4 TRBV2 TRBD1 CASIPLSGQVKNEKLFF TGTGCCAGCATCCCCCTATCCGGACAGGTTAAGAATGAAAAACTGTTTTTT
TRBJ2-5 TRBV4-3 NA CASSQVGAGSQYF TGCGCCAGCAGCCAAGTGGGGGCAGGGTCCCAGTACTTC
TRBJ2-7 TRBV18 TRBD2 CASSPTGLVYEQYF TGTGCCAGCTCACCAACGGGACTAGTTTACGAGCAGTACTTC